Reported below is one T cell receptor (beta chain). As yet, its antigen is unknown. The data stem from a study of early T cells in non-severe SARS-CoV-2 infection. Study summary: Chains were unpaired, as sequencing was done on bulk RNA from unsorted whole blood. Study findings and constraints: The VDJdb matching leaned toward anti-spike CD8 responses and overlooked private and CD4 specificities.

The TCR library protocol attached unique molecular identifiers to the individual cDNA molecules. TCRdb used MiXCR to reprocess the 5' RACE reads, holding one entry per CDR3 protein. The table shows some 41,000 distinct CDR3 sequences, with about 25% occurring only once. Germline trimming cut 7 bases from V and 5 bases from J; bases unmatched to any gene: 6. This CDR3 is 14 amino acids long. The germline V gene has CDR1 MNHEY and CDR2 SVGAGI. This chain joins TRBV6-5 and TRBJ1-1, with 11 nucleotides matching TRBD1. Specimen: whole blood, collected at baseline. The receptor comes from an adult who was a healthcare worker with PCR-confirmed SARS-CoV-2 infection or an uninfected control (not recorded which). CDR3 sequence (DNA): TGTGCCAGCATTATTTGGGACAGGGGGACTGAAGCTTTCTTT. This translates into CASIIWDRGTEAFF.